These 22 T cell receptor beta chains originate from one sample sequenced in a study of blood T cell repertoires in COVID-19. The method was immunoSEQ multiplex PCR; TCRdb's version includes in-frame clones alone and lacks a portion of them. Among more than 200,000 clones listed, about nine tenths were seen once. Sequenced sample: peripheral blood. These receptors all stem from a man in his 70s with acute or convalescent COVID-19.

This sequence joins TRBV11-1 and TRBJ2-1, with 10 bases aligning to TRBD1. J was trimmed by 3 bases and V by 6 bases; bases with no gene match: 5. This CDR3 comprises 15 residues. Germline lookup yields CDR1 SGHAT and CDR2 FQDESV (reference sequence). The CDR3 loop is CASRTGTGVYNEQFF. In DNA, the CDR3 is TGTGCCAGCAGGACCGGGACAGGGGTCTACAATGAGCAGTTCTTC.

In this sample, this clone turned up once. V gene TRBV7-2 combines with J gene TRBJ1-3; D call uncertain. With 1 base removed from V and 4 bases from J, the gap between germline ends came to 11 bases. This CDR3 has 15 amino acids. Germline assignment: CDR1 SGHTA and CDR2 FQGNSA. CDR3 residues: CASSLENGMGNTIYF. CDR3 coding DNA: TGTGCCAGCAGCTTAGAGAACGGGATGGGAAACACCATATATTTT.

The chain combines TRBV30 with TRBJ1-2, with 7 nucleotides matching TRBD1. The CDR3 is 13 amino acids. CDR1 is GTSNPN, CDR2 SVGIG, per germline (reference sequence). The V gene end was trimmed by 0 bases and the J gene end by 6 bases; junction bases not matched to a gene: 4. The CDR3 nucleotides are TGTGCCTGGAGTGTAGGCGGGACAGATGGCTACACCTTC. Its protein is CAWSVGGTDGYTF.

The chain is built from TRBV3-1 (or the pseudogene TRBV3-2) and TRBJ2-1; D might be TRBD2 (7 bases). CDR3 length equals 15 residues. The V gene lost 6 bases and the J gene lost 8 bases, with 20 bases spanning the gap. Germline V CDR1 and CDR2: LGHDT, YNNKEL (reference sequence). In DNA, the CDR3 is TGTGCCAGCAGTCTCAGGGGACTACTAGACGATGAGCAGTTCTTC. It translates to CASSLRGLLDDEQFF.

The chain recombines TRBV5-4 with TRBJ2-5; D possibly corresponds to TRBD1 (5 bases). The germline gives CDR1 SGHNT, CDR2 YYREEE (reference sequence). V was pared by 0 bases and J by 1 base, with 10 bases between. The CDR3 contains 15 residues. In nucleotides, the CDR3 is TGTGCCAGCAGCTTGGAAGGGGCTCTCCAAGAGACCCAGTACTTC. This gives the protein CASSLEGALQETQYF. Complete variable domain (other parts from reference TRBV5-4 and TRBJ2-5): ETGVTQSPTHLIKTRGQQVTLRCSSQSGHNTVSWYQQALGQGPQFIFQYYREEENGRGNFPPRFSGLQFPNYSSELNVNALELDDSALYLCASSLEGALQETQYFGPGTRLLVL.

The chain is built from TRBV29-1 and TRBJ1-5; TRBD1 matches 10 bases. The ends lost 6 bases at V and 3 bases at J; junction bases unmatched: 5. The germline CDR1 and CDR2 sequences are SQVTM and ANQGSEA. This CDR3 comprises 14 residues. CDR3 nucleotide sequence: TGCAGCGTGTCGACAGGGGGCGTCAATCAGCCCCAGCATTTT. It specifies CSVSTGGVNQPQHF.

This chain links TRBV19 with TRBJ2-1, with TRBD1 identical over 11 bases. Germline CDR1 LNHDA, CDR2 SQIVND (reference sequence). The CDR3 consists of 14 residues. After removal of 7 bases from V and 7 bases from J, the junction contained 6 bases not matched to a gene. CDR3 sequence reads: CASKTGQGANEQFF. Written as DNA, the CDR3 is TGTGCCAGTAAAACTGGACAGGGGGCAAATGAGCAGTTCTTC.

V is TRBV7-9 and J is TRBJ1-2, with 9 bases identical to TRBD1. The V segment lost 6 bases and the J segment 5 bases; nucleotides outside the gene matches: 4. This CDR3 is 13 amino acids long. CDR1 is SEHNR and CDR2 is FQNEAQ in the germline V gene (reference sequence). CDR3 amino acids: CASSTTGGYGYTF. The DNA of the CDR3 is TGTGCCAGCAGTACGACAGGGGGATATGGCTACACCTTC. Full variable domain (remainder filled in from reference TRBV7-9 and TRBJ1-2): DTGVSQNPRHKITKRGQNVTFRCDPISEHNRLYWYRQTLGQGPEFLTYFQNEAQLEKSRLLSDRFSAERPKGSFSTLEIQRTEQGDSAMYLCASSTTGGYGYTFGSGTRLTVV.

The chain carries TRBV18 and TRBJ2-7, with D perhaps TRBD1 (5 bases). Germline-derived CDR1 and CDR2 are KGHSH and LQKENI. V was shortened by 3 bases and J by 2 bases, with 14 bases between the two germline ends. The CDR3 totals 15 residues. Here the CDR3 DNA reads TGTGCCAGCTCACCGATCTTGTCAGGGACCTACGAGCAGTACTTC. Its protein product is CASSPILSGTYEQYF.

This chain links TRBV28 with TRBJ2-1; 8 positions agree with TRBD2. This CDR3 contains 14 residues. Per the germline V gene, CDR1 is MDHEN and CDR2 is SYDVKM. V was clipped by 5 bases and J by 6 bases; unmatched bases: 6. In nucleotides, the CDR3 is TGTGCCAGCAGTATCAGCGGGAGTGGCAATGAGCAGTTCTTC. This encodes CASSISGSGNEQFF.

The V and J genes are TRBV10-3 and TRBJ1-2; D is ambiguous. There are 19 residues in the CDR3. V gave up 2 bases and J gave up 0 bases, with 22 bases separating them. Germline V gene lookup returns CDR1 ENHRY and CDR2 SYGVKD. This CDR3 is CAISEPPLASGRANYGYTF. CDR3 nucleotide sequence: TGTGCCATCAGTGAGCCCCCGTTGGCGTCAGGTCGAGCTAACTATGGCTACACCTTC.

The J gene is TRBJ2-1, the V gene TRBV7-3, with D tentatively TRBD1 (6 bases). With 5 bases removed from V and 2 bases from J, the gap between germline ends came to 13 bases. Germline values: CDR1 SGHTA, CDR2 FQGTGA. The CDR3 runs 15 residues. CDR3 protein: CASSPRDTTYNEQFF. Written as DNA, the CDR3 is TGTGCCAGCAGCCCCCGGGACACAACCTACAATGAGCAGTTCTTC.

The chain combines TRBV5-4 with TRBJ1-1; 9 nucleotides line up with TRBD1. Per the germline V gene, CDR1 is SGHNT and CDR2 is YYREEE (reference sequence). The trim removed 4 bases at V and 7 bases at J, leaving 11 bases unmatched. The CDR3 runs 15 residues. The CDR3 DNA is TGTGCCAGCAGCGTAAACACAGGGGGCGGAGGTGAAGCTTTCTTT. Its translation: CASSVNTGGGGEAFF.

The chain has TRBV5-5 and TRBJ1-1; D unresolved. V lost 3 bases, J lost 1 base, and 13 bases lay in between. Germline V gives CDR1 SGHKS, CDR2 YYEKEE (reference sequence). The CDR3 extends over 15 amino acids. The CDR3 reads CASSSGLASNTEAFF. CDR3 nucleotide sequence: TGTGCCAGCAGCTCTGGACTCGCCTCGAACACTGAAGCTTTCTTT.

J is TRBJ1-5 and V is TRBV15, with 8 bases lining up with TRBD1. The CDR3 is 16 residues long. From germline, CDR1 is LNHNV and CDR2 YYDKDF (reference sequence). The junction had 5 bases not matched to a gene; V was cut back by 1 base and J by 3 bases. The DNA for the CDR3 is TGTGCCACCAGCAGAGCAGGACAGGGTTTCAATCAGCCCCAGCATTTT. Its protein is CATSRAGQGFNQPQHF. Full variable domain (rest looked up from reference TRBV15 and TRBJ1-5): DAMVIQNPRYQVTQFGKPVTLSCSQTLNHNVMYWYQQKSSQAPKLLFHYYDKDFNNEADTPDNFQSRRPNTSFCFLDIRSPGLGDTAMYLCATSRAGQGFNQPQHFGDGTRLSIL.

The chain carries TRBV7-3 and TRBJ2-3; TRBD2 aligns across 10 bases. The CDR3 totals 17 residues. The junction had 10 bases not matched to a gene; V was cut back by 5 bases and J by 2 bases. Per germline, CDR1 SGHTA and CDR2 FQGTGA. CDR3 sequence reads: CASSPKKAGGVTDTQYF. CDR3 DNA sequence: TGTGCCAGCAGCCCTAAGAAAGCGGGAGGGGTCACAGATACGCAGTATTTT.

The chain joins TRBV11-2 to TRBJ2-1; no clear D. The CDR3 length is 11 residues. The ends were cut back, 5 bases at V and 7 bases at J, with 6 bases in the middle. In germline, CDR1 is SGHAT, CDR2 FQNNGV. The CDR3 loop is CASSHRNEQFF. The CDR3 region has the DNA TGTGCCAGCAGCCATCGGAATGAGCAGTTCTTC.

Written as DNA, the CDR3 is TGTGCCAGCAGCCCTAGCGGGAGGGGCCGAGGGAATGAGCAGTTCTTC. It yields the protein CASSPSGRGRGNEQFF. The chain joins TRBV11-3 to TRBJ2-1, with 12 bases lining up with TRBD2. With V trimmed by 5 bases and J by 7 bases, 9 bases remained unmatched. Germline CDR1 SGHNT, CDR2 YENEEA. The CDR3 is 16 residues long.

The chain is built from TRBV30 and TRBJ2-1; D is perhaps TRBD2 (6 bases). The CDR3 consists of 16 residues. Germline V CDR1 and CDR2: GTSNPN, SVGIG (reference sequence). Deletions cut 3 bases from V and 9 bases from J, with 24 bases between. CDR3 region: CAWSAPRYGRGSEQFF. CDR3 DNA: TGTGCCTGGAGCGCCCCCCGATACGGGAGAGGGAGTGAGCAGTTCTTC.

V and J are TRBV2 and TRBJ2-2; the match to TRBD1 covers 8 bases. This CDR3 is 14 amino acids long. Germline values: CDR1 SNHLY, CDR2 FYNNEI. V trimming: 11 bases; J trimming: 6 bases; junction bases outside the gene matches: 11. The CDR3 loop is CAGRQGSTSGELFF. CDR3 coding DNA: TGTGCCGGAAGACAGGGGAGTACCTCCGGGGAGCTGTTTTTT.

The chain couples TRBV7-2 to TRBJ2-1, with 16 bases identical to TRBD2. Losses at the gene ends were 4 bases for V and 8 bases for J; bases not matched to a gene: 8. Germline CDR1 SGHTA, CDR2 FQGNSA. CDR3 length: 17 residues. The CDR3 DNA reads as TGTGCCAGCAGCTGGGGACTAGCGGGAGGGTACTCGCATGAGCAGTTCTTC. It yields the protein CASSWGLAGGYSHEQFF.

This clone is a singleton in its sample. V usage is TRBV9 and J usage is TRBJ1-2; TRBD1 might be the D (6 bases). Per germline, CDR1 SGDLS and CDR2 YYNGEE. This CDR3 is built from 16 residues. V was pared by 4 bases and J by 3 bases, with 19 bases between. The DNA of the CDR3 is TGTGCCAGCAGCCCTCGAGGGGACAATGAGGACTATGGCTACACCTTC. Translation: CASSPRGDNEDYGYTF.